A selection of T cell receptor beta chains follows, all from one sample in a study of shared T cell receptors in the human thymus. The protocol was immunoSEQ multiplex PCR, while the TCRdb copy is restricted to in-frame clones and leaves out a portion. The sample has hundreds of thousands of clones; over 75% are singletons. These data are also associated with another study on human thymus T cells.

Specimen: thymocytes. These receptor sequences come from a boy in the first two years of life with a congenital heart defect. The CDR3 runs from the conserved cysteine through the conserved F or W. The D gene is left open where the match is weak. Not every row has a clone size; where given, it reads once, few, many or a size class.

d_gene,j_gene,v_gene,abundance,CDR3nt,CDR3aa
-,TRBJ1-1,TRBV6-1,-,TGTGCCAGCGGACCTAACAGGGTAGCTGAAGCTTTCTTT,CASGPNRVAEAFF
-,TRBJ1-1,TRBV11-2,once,TGTGCCAGCAGCCAGGGGTCGGTGAACATCGCTGAAGCTTTCTTT,CASSQGSVNIAEAFF
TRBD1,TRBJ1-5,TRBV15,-,TGTGCCACCAGCGGGACAGTCAATCAGCCCCAGCATTTT,CATSGTVNQPQHF
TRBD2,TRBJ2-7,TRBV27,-,TGTGCCAGCAGTCCCGGACTAGCGGGAGCTTTTTACGAGCAGTACTTC,CASSPGLAGAFYEQYF
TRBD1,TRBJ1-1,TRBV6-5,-,TGTGCCAGCAGTTGCCTCAGGGGGATGAACACTGAAGCTTTCTTT,CASSCLRGMNTEAFF
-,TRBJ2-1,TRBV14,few,TGTGCCAGCAGCCAAGAAGAAGGGGTCTACAATGAGCAGTTCTTC,CASSQEEGVYNEQFF
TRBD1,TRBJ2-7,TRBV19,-,TGTGCCAGTAGTTCGAGACAGGGGTACGAGCAGTACTTC,CASSSRQGYEQYF
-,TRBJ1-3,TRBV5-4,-,TGTGCCAGCAGCTTGGGGCCCACGGCAGGCAAGCGAAACACCATATATTTT,CASSLGPTAGKRNTIYF
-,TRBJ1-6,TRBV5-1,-,TGCGCCAGCAGCGTCGACAGGCGGTATAATTCACCCCTCCACTTT,CASSVDRRYNSPLHF
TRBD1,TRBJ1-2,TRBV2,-,TGTGCCAGCAGCGTAGACAGGGAGGCTTGGCGCCCTAACTATGGCTACACCTTC,CASSVDREAWRPNYGYTF
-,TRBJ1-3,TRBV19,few,TGTGCCAGTAGTAGGCACTCTGGAAACACCATATATTTT,CASSRHSGNTIYF
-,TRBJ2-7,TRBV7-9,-,TGTGCCAGCAGCTTAAGGAGCGGCGGTGGGTTTTACGAGCAGTACTTC,CASSLRSGGGFYEQYF
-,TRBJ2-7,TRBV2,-,TGTGCCAGCAGTGACGGAGCCTACGAGCAGTACTTC,CASSDGAYEQYF
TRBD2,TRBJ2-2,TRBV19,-,TGTGCCAGTATGACTAGCGGGGAAAAGGGGCCCGGGGAGCTGTTTTTT,CASMTSGEKGPGELFF
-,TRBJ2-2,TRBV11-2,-,TGTGCCAGCAGCAATAAGGAGCTGTTTTTT,CASSNKELFF
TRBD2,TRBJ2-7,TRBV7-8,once,TGTGCCAGCAGCCATCGACTAGCGGAGGACTACGAGCAGTACTTC,CASSHRLAEDYEQYF
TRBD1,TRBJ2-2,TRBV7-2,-,TGTGCCAGCAGCTTAGCATCAGGGGGAACCGGGGAGCTGTTTTTT,CASSLASGGTGELFF
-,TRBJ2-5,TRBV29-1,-,TGCAGCGTTGAAGATCGTGCGGGACAGAACCAAGAGACCCAGTACTTC,CSVEDRAGQNQETQYF
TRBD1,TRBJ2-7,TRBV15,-,TGTGCCACCAGCAGAGCGGACAGGGCCTACGAGCAGTACTTC,CATSRADRAYEQYF
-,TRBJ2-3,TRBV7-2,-,TGTGCCAGCAGCTTATGGGACTTCTCAGATACGCAGTATTTT,CASSLWDFSDTQYF
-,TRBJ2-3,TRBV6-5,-,TGTGCCAGCAGTGCGACTAGCACAGATACGCAGTATTTT,CASSATSTDTQYF
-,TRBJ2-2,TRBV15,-,TGTGCCACCAGCAGCTGGCCTGGCGGGGAGCTGTTTTTT,CATSSWPGGELFF
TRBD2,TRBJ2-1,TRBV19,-,TGTGCCAGTAGCCTGACGCGACTAGCGGGCTCCTACAATGAGCAGTTCTTC,CASSLTRLAGSYNEQFF
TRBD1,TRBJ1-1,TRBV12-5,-,TGTGCTAGTGGTTTGGGACAGGGGGATAGGGGCACTGAAGCTTTCTTT,CASGLGQGDRGTEAFF
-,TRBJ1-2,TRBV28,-,TGTGCCAGCCGCATCAACCGGGACTCAGCTAACTATGGCTACACCTTC,CASRINRDSANYGYTF
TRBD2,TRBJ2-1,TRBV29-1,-,TGCAGCGACCCCACGGCTAGCGGGAAATACAATGAGCAGTTCTTC,CSDPTASGKYNEQFF
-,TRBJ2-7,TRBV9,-,TGTGCCAGCAGCTTTACCCCGGGACCCCCGGGGGACGAGCAGTACTTC,CASSFTPGPPGDEQYF
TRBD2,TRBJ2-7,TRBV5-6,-,TGTGCCAGCAGCTTGGCCAATCGGAGGGCTAGCGGGAGTCGCTGGGAGCAGTACTTC,CASSLANRRASGSRWEQYF
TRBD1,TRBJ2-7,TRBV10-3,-,TGTGCCATTTCTCCGGGACAGGGCCCCGGCTACGAGCAGTACTTC,CAISPGQGPGYEQYF
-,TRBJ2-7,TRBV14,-,TGTGCCAGCAGCCAAGATCTCGGGCAGGGGACCTACGAGCAGTACTTC,CASSQDLGQGTYEQYF
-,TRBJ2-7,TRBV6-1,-,TGTGCCAGCAGAGACCGGGATGAGCACCGCGAGCAGTACTTC,CASRDRDEHREQYF
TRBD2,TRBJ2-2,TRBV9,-,TGTGCCAGCAGCGTACCTAGCGGGAGGGCGAACACCGGGGAGCTGTTTTTT,CASSVPSGRANTGELFF
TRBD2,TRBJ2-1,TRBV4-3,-,TGCGCCAGCAGCCAAGAGAGGCTAGCGGTCTACAATGAGCAGTTCTTC,CASSQERLAVYNEQFF
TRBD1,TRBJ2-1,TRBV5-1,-,TGCGCCAGCAGCCAAAATAAAAGGACAGGGACCCTAACAGACTTCAGTGAGCAGTTCTTC,CASSQNKRTGTLTDFSEQFF
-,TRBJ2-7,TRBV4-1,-,TGCGCCAGCAGCCAAGTTCACGGGAGAGCCCGGGCCTACGAGCAGTACTTC,CASSQVHGRARAYEQYF
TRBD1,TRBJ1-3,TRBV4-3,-,TGCGCCAGCAGCCAAGACCCCACTACAGGGGATAGTTGGGACACCATATATTTT,CASSQDPTTGDSWDTIYF